This TCR beta chain was identified during a study of blood T cell repertoires in COVID-19. About the study: The United States, Italy and Spain provided the acute and convalescent COVID-19 samples. In each case, the material was cDNA or gDNA derived from T cells, B-cell-depleted T cells, or PBMCs.

Per the original methods: Amplification of reference gene primers was used by the study to estimate nucleated cell counts. Libraries were prepared by immunoSEQ multiplex PCR; TCRdb keeps only in-frame clonotypes and omits some of them. From that table come the V and J calls and clone size; the DNA was used to work out D and trimming. The profile covers a few hundred thousand clones, with approximately 90% appearing a single time and about 6% taken by the ten largest. The V and J ends lost 9 bases and 3 bases respectively, with 21 bases between them. The V gene's germline CDR1 is MNHEY and CDR2 SMNVEV (reference sequence). The CDR3 is made up of 15 amino acids.

This receptor was obtained from a man aged 60 to 69 who had recovered from COVID-19. V and J are TRBV27 and TRBJ2-7; tentatively, D is TRBD2 (6 bases). The source material was peripheral blood. The CDR3 DNA follows: TGTGCCAGGATCCGGGGCCGGGACTCAATCTACGAGCAGTACTTC. Translating gives CARIRGRDSIYEQYF.